The 10 T cell receptor beta chains presented below share a single source sample, sequenced in a study of regulatory T cells in long-lasting Graves disease. Arm-PCR of CDR3 regions and iRepertoire HTBI primers were the basis on which TCR beta libraries were built. In TCRdb, the multiplex PCR reads were re-called with MiXCR into one record per CDR3 protein. Of around 250,000 distinct CDR3 sequences listed, around 19% were seen once; the top ten hold 22%. Time point meaning: newly diagnosed GD, antithyroid drugs for less than 3 months. Following extraction of RNA from PBMCs, that RNA was used to make the TCR library. The sequencing here drew on peripheral blood mononuclear cells (PBMCs), taken at new diagnosis, from a patient treated with antithyroid drugs. The receptor source for this set is a female donor with Graves disease.

The V gene is TRBV5-8, the J gene TRBJ2-1; no reliable D call. The CDR3 is made up of 16 amino acids. Trimming cost V 5 bases and J 0 bases, with 15 bases left between them. CDR1 and CDR2 (germline): SGHTS, YDEGEE. CDR3: CASRRGAPSSYNEQFF. The DNA of the CDR3 is TGTGCCAGCAGACGCGGAGCGCCCAGCTCCTACAATGAGCAGTTCTTC. The variable domain in full, with the rest retrieved from reference TRBV5-8 and TRBJ2-1, is EAGVTQSPTHLIKTRGQQATLRCSPISGHTSVYWYQQALGLGLQFLLWYDEGEERNRGNFPPRFSGRQFPNYSSELNVNALELEDSALYLCASRRGAPSSYNEQFFGPGTRLTVL.

This clonotype appeared many times. This chain uses TRBV27 with TRBJ2-7, with D possibly TRBD2 on 6 matching bases. The CDR3 consists of 15 residues. Germline V gene data show CDR1 as MNHEY and CDR2 as SMNVEV (reference sequence). Trimming removed 8 bases from V and 5 bases from J, with 22 bases in between. CDR3 nucleotide sequence: TGTGCCAGCTATCCAGAAAGGGGCGGGACCCACGAGCAGTACTTC. It codes for CASYPERGGTHEQYF.

Remarks on this clonotype: Only one base separates this from a far larger clonotype, so it likely reflects a read error. V gene TRBV11-2 combines with J gene TRBJ2-5; D not resolved. Matching the DNA end better, TRBJ2-1 makes the J call doubtful. This CDR3 contains 12 residues. Per germline, CDR1 SGHAT and CDR2 FQNNGV. In nucleotides, the CDR3 is TGTGCCAGCAGCTCCGTCTCCAATGAGCAGTTCTTC. The encoded protein is CASSSVSNEQFF.

This clonotype has ten or more counts. The V call is TRBV19, the J call TRBJ2-7; TRBD2 matches at 7 bases. Germline trimming cut 7 bases from V and 1 base from J; bases unmatched to any gene: 4. The CDR3 is 13 residues long. Germline CDR1 and CDR2: LNHDA and SQIVND (reference sequence). Here the CDR3 DNA reads TGTGCCAGTACGGGGGGAGGATCCTACGAGCAGTACTTC. This translates into CASTGGGSYEQYF.

This clonotype was observed at least ten times. The rearrangement joins TRBV30 to TRBJ2-3; 9 bases align to TRBD2. Per the germline V gene, CDR1 is GTSNPN and CDR2 is SVGIG (reference sequence). The junction had 6 bases not matched to a gene; V was cut back by 1 base and J by 4 bases. The CDR3 totals 15 residues. CDR3 sequence: CAWSGREGLPDTQYF. CDR3 coding DNA: TGTGCCTGGAGTGGGCGGGAGGGCTTGCCAGATACGCAGTATTTT.

This clonotype was observed many times. V gene TRBV12-3 or TRBV12-4 combines with J gene TRBJ2-2, with TRBD1 as a possible D gene (6 bases). Trimming removed 6 bases from V and 6 bases from J, with 11 bases in between. This CDR3 comprises 13 residues. The CDR3 spells CASSRTGSGELFF. The CDR3 region has the DNA TGTGCCAGCAGCCGCACAGGGTCCGGGGAGCTGTTTTTT.

The table lists this clonotype with many counts. The chain uses TRBV6-1 and TRBJ1-1; D not certain. V lost 2 bases and J 0 bases, leaving 10 bases between the germline ends. CDR3 size: 15 residues. Per germline, CDR1 MNHNS and CDR2 SASEGT. CDR3 sequence: CASSEMSGMNTEAFF. CDR3 nucleotide sequence: TGTGCCAGCAGTGAAATGAGTGGCATGAACACTGAAGCTTTCTTT.

A note on this clonotype: Because the CDR3 is missing its conserved closing phenylalanine or tryptophan, this is likely a read error. The chain employs TRBV3-1 and TRBJ2-3, with D maybe TRBD2 (5 bases). V was pared by 2 bases and J by 4 bases, with 22 bases between. Germline V gene sequence: CDR1 LGHDT, CDR2 YNNKEL (reference sequence). The CDR3 contains 18 residues. CDR3: CASSQRATGDSDSDTQYL. The DNA for the CDR3 is TGTGCCAGCAGCCAAAGGGCAACGGGCGATAGCGATTCAGATACGCAGTATCTT.

The J gene is TRBJ1-4, the V gene TRBV20-1; D call uncertain. Between the trimmed V and J ends, which lost 0 bases and 5 bases, there was a span of 10 bases. The V gene's germline CDR1 is DFQATT and CDR2 SNEGSKA (reference sequence). The CDR3 sequence is 14 residues long. The chain's CDR3 is CSAREGGWNEKLFF. The CDR3 region has the DNA TGCAGTGCTAGAGAAGGAGGGTGGAATGAAAAACTGTTTTTT.

This clonotype was detected ten times or more. The gene calls are TRBV2 and TRBJ1-1; D remains unclear. V was cut by 10 bases and J by 1 base, with 13 bases left in between. The CDR3 contains 13 residues. Germline CDR1 is SNHLY and CDR2 is FYNNEI. For the CDR3, the DNA is TGTGCCACCGCGTTGGACCAGAACACTGAAGCTTTCTTT. As protein: CATALDQNTEAFF.